What follows are 23 T cell receptor beta chains derived from one specimen sequenced in a study of response to subunit inactivated influenza vaccine. TCRdb re-called the RT-PCR reads with MiXCR, one entry per CDR3 protein. The table includes about 190,000 distinct CDR3 sequences, around 15% detected once. The material was CD8+ T cells sorted from PBMCs, obtained 5 days after vaccination. The receptor source for this set is a man aged 50-60 years who received an inactivated influenza vaccine.

This clonotype has more than one count but fewer than ten. The J gene is TRBJ2-7, the V gene TRBV7-9; 9 nucleotides match TRBD1. CDR3 size: 15 residues. Germline CDR1 is SEHNR and CDR2 is FQNEAQ (reference sequence). Trimming at V came to 5 bases and at J to 3 bases, leaving 8 bases not matched to a gene. As DNA, the CDR3 is TGTGCCAGCAGCCCGTCCGGGACAGGGATCTACGAGCAGTACTTC. It encodes CASSPSGTGIYEQYF.

The J gene is TRBJ1-1, the V gene TRBV20-1, with a tentative D call TRBD1 (5 bases). Trimming took off 5 bases at V and 7 bases at J, with 20 bases between the two ends. This CDR3 contains 14 residues. CDR1 and CDR2 (germline): DFQATT, SNEGSKA (reference sequence). DNA of the CDR3: TGCAGTGCTTCACTTGGGGGGGGGTTAGTTGAAGCTTTCTTT. It translates to CSASLGGGLVEAFF.

This clonotype was recorded a few times. In DNA form, the CDR3 reads TGCGCCAGCCATGGGACTAGCGGGAGAGAGGCCCAAGAGACCCAGTACTTC. This codes for CASHGTSGREAQETQYF. The V and J genes are TRBV5-1 and TRBJ2-5; 14 positions agree with TRBD2. CDR1 SGHRS and CDR2 YFSETQ come from the germline V gene. With V trimmed by 7 bases and J by 1 base, 9 bases remained unmatched. This CDR3 region has 17 residues.

This chain links TRBV7-9 with TRBJ1-2, with D possibly matching TRBD1 (5 bases). CDR1 and CDR2 from the germline V gene are SEHNR and FQNEAQ (reference sequence). The CDR3 runs 13 residues. The V gene lost 3 bases and the J gene lost 6 bases, with 11 bases spanning the gap. CDR3 coding DNA: TGTGCCAGCAGCTTCTCGGGGGTGGATGGCTACACCTTC. Translating gives CASSFSGVDGYTF.

This clonotype was seen only a few times. This chain joins TRBV6-5 and TRBJ2-7; weak D call: TRBD2 (5 bases). V was cut by 2 bases and J by 2 bases, with 13 bases left in between. CDR1 and CDR2 (germline): MNHEY, SVGAGI. The CDR3 sequence is 15 residues long. DNA of the CDR3: TGTGCCAGCAGTTACCGGGATTCTCACACCTACGAGCAGTACTTC. This encodes CASSYRDSHTYEQYF.

This clonotype was seen more than once but under ten times. The chain has TRBV2 and TRBJ1-1, with a possible D match to TRBD1 (6 bases). The CDR3 is 14 residues long. V lost 6 bases to trimming and J lost 3 bases, with 14 bases between them. Germline assignment: CDR1 SNHLY and CDR2 FYNNEI. The DNA of the CDR3 is TGTGCCAGCAGAGTAGGGACAACCTACACTGAAGCTTTCTTT. Translated: CASRVGTTYTEAFF.

The gene calls are TRBV7-9 and TRBJ2-3, with D tentatively TRBD1 (6 bases). The CDR3 spans 15 residues. Germline V gene lookup returns CDR1 SEHNR and CDR2 FQNEAQ (reference sequence). The V end was cut by 3 bases, the J end by 0 bases, with 10 bases between. CDR3 in amino acids: CASSFPGQSTDTQYF. CDR3 DNA sequence: TGTGCCAGCAGCTTTCCCGGACAGAGCACAGATACGCAGTATTTT. Filled out from reference TRBV7-9 and TRBJ2-3, the complete variable domain reads DTGVSQNPRHKITKRGQNVTFRCDPISEHNRLYWYRQTLGQGPEFLTYFQNEAQLEKSRLLSDRFSAERPKGSFSTLEIQRTEQGDSAMYLCASSFPGQSTDTQYFGPGTRLTVL.

The chain combines TRBV5-6 with TRBJ2-1; D uncertain. The CDR3 runs 16 residues. V was shortened by 0 bases and J by 6 bases, with 16 bases between the two germline ends. CDR1 and CDR2 (germline): SGHDT, YYEEEE. CDR3 in DNA: TGTGCCAGCAGCTTGGGCCCAGTGGAGTACTTCAATGAGCAGTTCTTC. Translation: CASSLGPVEYFNEQFF.

A remark on this clonotype: The junction does not match germline at one end; this may be a read error. The chain combines TRBV12-3 or TRBV12-4 with TRBJ2-3, with 7 bases aligning to TRBD2. The CDR3 consists of 18 residues. As DNA, the CDR3 is TGTGTCAGCAGTTCCCTTCGCGGGAGCGGGGCTAGCACAGATACGCAGTATTTT. It is translated as CVSSSLRGSGASTDTQYF.

The sample holds a few counts of this clonotype. The genes are TRBV6-2 or TRBV6-3 and TRBJ2-7; TRBD1 or TRBD2 may be the D gene (6 bases each). Trimming removed 7 bases at V and 3 bases at J, with 16 bases between. Germline CDR1 reads MNHEY; CDR2 reads SVGEGT. CDR3 length: 14 residues. The CDR3: CASTWRGKNYEQYF. The CDR3 bases are TGTGCCAGCACCTGGAGGGGGAAGAACTACGAGCAGTACTTC.

V is TRBV7-9 and J is TRBJ2-2; 8 bases map to TRBD1. The CDR3 is 17 residues long. The junction had 7 bases not matched to a gene; V was cut back by 1 base and J by 3 bases. Germline V CDR1 and CDR2: SEHNR, FQNEAQ (reference sequence). The CDR3 DNA follows: TGTGCCAGCAGCTTAGAGTTCGGGACAGGACACACCGGGGAGCTGTTTTTT. Encoded protein: CASSLEFGTGHTGELFF.

This clonotype was counted between two and nine times. The chain links TRBV4-3 to TRBJ2-3, with a possible D match to TRBD1 (6 bases). CDR3 length: 18 residues. V was shortened by 0 bases and J by 0 bases, with 16 bases between the two germline ends. Per the germline V gene, CDR1 is LGHNA and CDR2 is YSLEER. The CDR3 spells CASSQDALMGASTDTQYF. The CDR3 DNA sequence: TGCGCCAGCAGCCAAGATGCTCTTATGGGGGCTAGCACAGATACGCAGTATTTT.

The table lists this clonotype with a few counts. This rearrangement joins TRBV6-2 or TRBV6-3 to TRBJ1-2; D possibly corresponds to TRBD1 (6 bases). CDR1 is MNHEY and CDR2 is SVGEGT in the germline V gene. V gave up 5 bases and J gave up 6 bases, with 7 bases separating them. The CDR3 runs to 11 residues. This CDR3 is CASSKGDGYTF. DNA for the CDR3: TGTGCCAGCAGTAAGGGGGATGGCTACACCTTC.

This chain links TRBV28 with TRBJ2-5, with TRBD1 matching over 9 bases. The CDR3 is 22 residues long. The trim removed 1 base at V and 7 bases at J, leaving 28 bases unmatched. The germline V gene encodes CDR1 MDHEN and CDR2 SYDVKM. The CDR3 DNA is TGTGCCAGCAGTTTATCCCTCCACACCGAGCCTCAAGAACCCGACAGGGGGGGGACCCAGTACTTC. It is translated as CASSLSLHTEPQEPDRGGTQYF.

This chain connects TRBV9 to TRBJ2-3; D not resolved. The germline gives CDR1 SGDLS, CDR2 YYNGEE. This CDR3 contains 15 residues. The ends were cut back, 4 bases at V and 2 bases at J, with 14 bases in the middle. In DNA form, the CDR3 reads TGTGCCAGCAGCCGTAGTGGTAGATACACAGATACGCAGTATTTT. This translates into CASSRSGRYTDTQYF.

This clonotype appeared many times. J is TRBJ2-1 and V is TRBV15; 10 bases map to TRBD2. The J segment lost 1 base and the V segment lost 5 bases, leaving 8 bases of the junction unmatched. The CDR3 extends over 17 amino acids. Germline V gene data show CDR1 as LNHNV and CDR2 as YYDKDF (reference sequence). The CDR3 coding sequence is TGTGCCACCAGCGGGCTTAGCGGGGGGACATCCTACAATGAGCAGTTCTTC. This translates into CATSGLSGGTSYNEQFF.

This clonotype has just a few counts. The chain employs TRBV4-2 and TRBJ2-2, with 7 positions matching TRBD2. Germline V gene sequence: CDR1 LGHNA, CDR2 YNFKEQ. The CDR3 totals 16 residues. V lost 2 bases and J lost 1; bases outside the gene matches: 4. CDR3 region: CASSQRTRGNTGELFF. In DNA, the CDR3 is TGTGCCAGCAGCCAACGGACTAGAGGGAACACCGGGGAGCTGTTTTTT.

This clonotype was detected ten times or more. The chain recombines TRBV29-1 with TRBJ2-1, with D unresolved. The ends were cut back, 0 bases at V and 1 base at J, with 10 bases in the middle. CDR1 and CDR2 from the germline V gene are SQVTM and ANQGSEA. This CDR3 contains 15 residues. CDR3 protein: CSVEDLGYSYNEQFF. CDR3 nucleotides: TGCAGCGTTGAAGATCTGGGGTATTCCTACAATGAGCAGTTCTTC.

The chain recombines TRBV7-9 with TRBJ2-4; 9 positions match TRBD1. Looked up from germline, CDR1 is SEHNR and CDR2 is FQNEAQ (reference sequence). CDR3 length: 16 residues. With V trimmed by 4 bases and J by 9 bases, 13 bases remained unmatched. CDR3 sequence: CASSYSPTTGGGIQYF. The CDR3 coding sequence is TGTGCCAGCAGCTACAGTCCCACGACAGGGGGAGGCATTCAGTACTTC.

Only a few counts were recorded for this clonotype. The V call is TRBV5-1, the J call TRBJ2-2, with 15 bases identical to TRBD2. CDR1 and CDR2 from the germline V gene are SGHRS and YFSETQ. The CDR3 extends over 18 amino acids. V shed 4 bases, J shed 3 bases, and the junction held 7 bases outside the gene matches. DNA of the CDR3: TGCGCCAGCAGCCCGGGACTAGCGGGAGGTGTGGACACCGGGGAGCTGTTTTTT. It is translated as CASSPGLAGGVDTGELFF.

The chain has TRBV11-2 and TRBJ2-3, with no clear D. This CDR3 is 16 amino acids long. The V gene's germline CDR1 is SGHAT and CDR2 FQNNGV. Trimming stripped 1 base from V and 6 bases from J, with 17 bases between. CDR3 amino acids: CASSLVSGLQGDTQYF. Here the CDR3 DNA reads TGTGCCAGCAGCTTAGTATCTGGCCTTCAAGGGGATACGCAGTATTTT.

This clonotype has ten or more counts. The V gene is TRBV7-9, the J gene TRBJ2-1; possible D gene TRBD1, 5 bases. The V end lost 7 bases, the J end lost 9 bases, and 19 bases lay between the germline ends. From germline, CDR1 is SEHNR and CDR2 FQNEAQ (reference sequence). The CDR3 covers 14 residues. The CDR3 DNA follows: TGTGCCAGCACCACAGGCCCATTAAATGGTGAGCAGTTCTTC. Its protein product is CASTTGPLNGEQFF.

The V call is TRBV3-1, the J call TRBJ1-4; the D gene is possibly TRBD1 (5 bases). This CDR3 region has 14 residues. Per germline, CDR1 LGHDT and CDR2 YNNKEL (reference sequence). Trimming pared 0 bases from V and 8 bases from J, leaving 10 bases between. CDR3 sequence: CASSQDPGEEKLFF. CDR3 coding DNA: TGTGCCAGCAGCCAAGATCCGGGGGAAGAAAAACTGTTTTTT.